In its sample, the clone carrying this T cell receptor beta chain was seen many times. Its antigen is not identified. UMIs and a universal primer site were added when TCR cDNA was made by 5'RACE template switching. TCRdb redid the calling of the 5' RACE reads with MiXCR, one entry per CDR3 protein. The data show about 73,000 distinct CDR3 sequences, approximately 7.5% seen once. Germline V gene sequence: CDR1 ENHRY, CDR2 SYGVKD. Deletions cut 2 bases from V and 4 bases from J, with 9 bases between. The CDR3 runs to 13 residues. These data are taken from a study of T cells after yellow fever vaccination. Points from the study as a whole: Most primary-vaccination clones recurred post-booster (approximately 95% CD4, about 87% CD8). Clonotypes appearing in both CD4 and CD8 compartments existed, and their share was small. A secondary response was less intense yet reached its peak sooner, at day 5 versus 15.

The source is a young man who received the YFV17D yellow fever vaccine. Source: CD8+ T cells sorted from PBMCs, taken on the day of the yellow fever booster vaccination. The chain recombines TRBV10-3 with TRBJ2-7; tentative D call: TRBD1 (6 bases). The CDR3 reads CAISEATGYEQYF. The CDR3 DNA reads TGTGCCATCAGTGAGGCAACAGGGTACGAGCAGTACTTC.